This T cell receptor beta chain was sequenced during a study of early T cells in non-severe SARS-CoV-2 infection. Study background: Investigators sequenced bulk RNA drawn from unsorted whole blood, and chains remained unpaired.

CDR1 and CDR2 (germline): SGHRS, YFSETQ. With 0 bases removed from V and 4 bases from J, the gap between germline ends came to 14 bases. The CDR3 consists of 16 residues. This clonotype has ten or more counts. The antigen remains unidentified. Study-level findings and limits: The study's VDJdb matching favored anti-spike CD8 responses and missed private and CD4 specificities.

TCRdb passed the 5' RACE reads through MiXCR, listing each CDR3 protein once. Of 100,000 to 150,000 distinct CDR3 sequences in the sample, 14% to 15% were seen once. This receptor was taken from an adult who was a healthcare worker with PCR-confirmed SARS-CoV-2 infection or an uninfected control (not recorded which). Sequencing input: whole blood. The V call is TRBV5-1, the J call TRBJ2-1, with a weak D call TRBD2 (6 bases). The DNA for the CDR3 is TGCGCCAGCAGCTTGGCCGGCGGGGTCGAATACAATGAGCAGTTCTTC. Translation: CASSLAGGVEYNEQFF.